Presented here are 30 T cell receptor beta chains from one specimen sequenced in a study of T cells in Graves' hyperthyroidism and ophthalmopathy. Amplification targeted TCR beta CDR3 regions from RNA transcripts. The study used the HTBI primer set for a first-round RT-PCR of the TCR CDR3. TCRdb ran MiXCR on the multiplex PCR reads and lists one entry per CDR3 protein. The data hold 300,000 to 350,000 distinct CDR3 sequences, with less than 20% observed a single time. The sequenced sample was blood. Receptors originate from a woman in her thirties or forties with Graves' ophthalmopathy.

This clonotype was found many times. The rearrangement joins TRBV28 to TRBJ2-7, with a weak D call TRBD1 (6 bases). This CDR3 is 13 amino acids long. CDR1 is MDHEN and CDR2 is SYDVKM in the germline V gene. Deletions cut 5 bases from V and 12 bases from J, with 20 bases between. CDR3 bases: TGTGCCAGCAGTCCCCCACCTACAGGGCCGGGGTACTTC. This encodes CASSPPPTGPGYF.

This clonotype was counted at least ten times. In DNA, the CDR3 is TGTGCCAGCAGTTACAGGGTTCAGGCTGACGGGGGCTACACCTTC. It specifies CASSYRVQADGGYTF. The gene calls are TRBV6-5 and TRBJ1-2; D remains unclear. The CDR3 length is 15 residues. Deletions cut 2 bases from V and 8 bases from J, with 18 bases between. Germline CDR1 MNHEY, CDR2 SVGAGI.

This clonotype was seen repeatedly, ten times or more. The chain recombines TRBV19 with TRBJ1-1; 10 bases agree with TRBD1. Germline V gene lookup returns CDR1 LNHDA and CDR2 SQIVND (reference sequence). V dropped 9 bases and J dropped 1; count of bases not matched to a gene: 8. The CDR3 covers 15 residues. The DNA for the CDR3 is TGTGCCAGCTGGGACAGGGGTGCTTGGAACACTGAAGCTTTCTTT. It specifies CASWDRGAWNTEAFF. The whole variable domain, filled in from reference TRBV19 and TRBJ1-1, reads DGGITQSPKYLFRKEGQNVTLSCEQNLNHDAMYWYRQDPGQGLRLIYYSQIVNDFQKGDIAEGYSVSREKKESFPLTVTSAQKNPTAFYLCASWDRGAWNTEAFFGQGTRLTVV.

CDR3 coding DNA: TGTGCCAGCAGCTCCTGGACTAGCGGGAGATCAGAGACCCAGTACTTC. Amino acids: CASSSWTSGRSETQYF. The chain has TRBV11-2 and TRBJ2-5, with 13 bases identical to TRBD2. Trimming took 4 bases from V and 4 from J; bases not matched to a gene: 6. Per germline, CDR1 SGHAT and CDR2 FQNNGV. This CDR3 region has 16 residues.

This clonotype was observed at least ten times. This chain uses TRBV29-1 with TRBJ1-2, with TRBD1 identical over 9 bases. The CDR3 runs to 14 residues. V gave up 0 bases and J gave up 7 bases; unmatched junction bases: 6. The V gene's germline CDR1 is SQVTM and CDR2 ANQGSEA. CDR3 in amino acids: CSVEEGTGSIGYTF. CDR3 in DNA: TGCAGCGTTGAAGAGGGGACAGGGTCGATTGGCTACACCTTC.

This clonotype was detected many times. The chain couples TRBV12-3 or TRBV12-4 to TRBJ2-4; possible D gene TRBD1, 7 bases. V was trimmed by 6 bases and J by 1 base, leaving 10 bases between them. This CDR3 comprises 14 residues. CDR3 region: CASSQGGAKNIQYF. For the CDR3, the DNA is TGTGCCAGCAGCCAGGGGGGTGCCAAAAACATTCAGTACTTC.

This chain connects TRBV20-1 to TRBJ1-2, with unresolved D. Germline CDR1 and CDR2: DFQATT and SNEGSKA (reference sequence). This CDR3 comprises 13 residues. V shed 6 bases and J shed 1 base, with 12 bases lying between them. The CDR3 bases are TGCAGTGCCTTTGACGGTAATAACTATGGCTACACCTTC. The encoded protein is CSAFDGNNYGYTF.

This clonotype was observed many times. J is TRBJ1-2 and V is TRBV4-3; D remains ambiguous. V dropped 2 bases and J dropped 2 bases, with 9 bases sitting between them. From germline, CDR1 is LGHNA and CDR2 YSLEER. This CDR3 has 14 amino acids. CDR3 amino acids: CASSQWNTNYGYTF. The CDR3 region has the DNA TGCGCCAGCAGCCAATGGAACACCAACTATGGCTACACCTTC.

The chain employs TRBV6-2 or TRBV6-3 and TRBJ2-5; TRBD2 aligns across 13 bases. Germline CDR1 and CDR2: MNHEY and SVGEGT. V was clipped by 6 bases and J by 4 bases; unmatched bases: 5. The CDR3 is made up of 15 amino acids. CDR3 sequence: CASRFRLAGGETQYF. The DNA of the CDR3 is TGTGCCAGCAGATTTCGACTAGCGGGAGGAGAGACCCAGTACTTC.

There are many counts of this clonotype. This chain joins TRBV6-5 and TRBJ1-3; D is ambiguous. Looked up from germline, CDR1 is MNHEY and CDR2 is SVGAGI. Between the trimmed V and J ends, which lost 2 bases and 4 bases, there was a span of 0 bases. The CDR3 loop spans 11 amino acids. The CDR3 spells CASSYGNTIYF. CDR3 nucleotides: TGTGCCAGCAGTTACGGAAACACCATATATTTT.

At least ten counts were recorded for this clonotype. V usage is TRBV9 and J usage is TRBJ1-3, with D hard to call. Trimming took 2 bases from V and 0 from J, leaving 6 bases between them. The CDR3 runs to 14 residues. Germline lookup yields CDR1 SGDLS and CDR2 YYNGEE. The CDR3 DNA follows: TGTGCCAGCAGCGTGTTCAGCTCTGGAAACACCATATATTTT. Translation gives CASSVFSSGNTIYF.

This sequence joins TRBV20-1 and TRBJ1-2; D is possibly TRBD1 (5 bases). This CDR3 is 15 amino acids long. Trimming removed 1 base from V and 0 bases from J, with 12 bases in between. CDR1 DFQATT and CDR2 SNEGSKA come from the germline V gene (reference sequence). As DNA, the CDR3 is TGCAGTGCTAGAGGTACAGGAGGGCCTAACTATGGCTACACCTTC. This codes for CSARGTGGPNYGYTF.

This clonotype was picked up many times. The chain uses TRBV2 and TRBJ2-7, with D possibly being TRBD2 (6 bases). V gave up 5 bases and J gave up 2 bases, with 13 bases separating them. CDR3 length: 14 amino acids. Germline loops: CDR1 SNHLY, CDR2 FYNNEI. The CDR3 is CASSKGRGTYEQYF. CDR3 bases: TGTGCCAGCAGTAAGGGCCGGGGGACCTACGAGCAGTACTTC.

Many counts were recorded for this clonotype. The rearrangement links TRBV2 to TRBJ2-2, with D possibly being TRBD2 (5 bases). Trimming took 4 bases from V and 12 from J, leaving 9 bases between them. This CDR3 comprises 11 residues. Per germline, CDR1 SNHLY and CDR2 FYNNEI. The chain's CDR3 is CASSGGSKLFF. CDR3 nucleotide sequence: TGTGCCAGCAGTGGTGGGAGCAAGCTGTTTTTT.

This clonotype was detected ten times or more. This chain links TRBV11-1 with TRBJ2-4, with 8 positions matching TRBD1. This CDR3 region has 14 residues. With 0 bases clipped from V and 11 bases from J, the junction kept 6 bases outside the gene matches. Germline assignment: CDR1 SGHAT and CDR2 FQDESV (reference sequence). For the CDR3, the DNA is TGTGCCAGCAGCTTAGCCCCGCAGACAGGGGTTCAGTACTTC. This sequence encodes CASSLAPQTGVQYF.

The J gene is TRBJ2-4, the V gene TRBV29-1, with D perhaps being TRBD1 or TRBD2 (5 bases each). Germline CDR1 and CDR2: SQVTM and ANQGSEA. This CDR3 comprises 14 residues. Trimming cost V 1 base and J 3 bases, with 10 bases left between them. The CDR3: CSVEVWGSKNIQYF. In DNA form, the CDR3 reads TGCAGCGTTGAAGTGTGGGGGAGCAAAAACATTCAGTACTTC.

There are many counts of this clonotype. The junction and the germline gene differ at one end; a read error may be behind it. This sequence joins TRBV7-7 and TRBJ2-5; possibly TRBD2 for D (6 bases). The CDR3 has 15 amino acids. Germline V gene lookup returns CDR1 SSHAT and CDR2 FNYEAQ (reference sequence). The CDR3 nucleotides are TGTGCTAGCAACTCCTCGCCCGGGAGAGGGGAGACCCAGTACTTC. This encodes CASNSSPGRGETQYF.

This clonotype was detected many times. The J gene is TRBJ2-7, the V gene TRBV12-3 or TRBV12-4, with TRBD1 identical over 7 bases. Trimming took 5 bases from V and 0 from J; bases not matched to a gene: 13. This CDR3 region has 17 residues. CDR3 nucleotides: TGTGCCAGCAGTAAACGGGACAGTTCCTTTAGCTCCTACGAGCAGTACTTC. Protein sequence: CASSKRDSSFSSYEQYF.

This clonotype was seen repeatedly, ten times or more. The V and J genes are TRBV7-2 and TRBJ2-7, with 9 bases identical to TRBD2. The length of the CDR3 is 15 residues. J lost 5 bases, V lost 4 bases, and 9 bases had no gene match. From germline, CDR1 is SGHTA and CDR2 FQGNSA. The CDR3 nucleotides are TGTGCCAGCAGCTCCCCCTTAGCGGGAGACCACGAGCAGTACTTC. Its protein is CASSSPLAGDHEQYF.

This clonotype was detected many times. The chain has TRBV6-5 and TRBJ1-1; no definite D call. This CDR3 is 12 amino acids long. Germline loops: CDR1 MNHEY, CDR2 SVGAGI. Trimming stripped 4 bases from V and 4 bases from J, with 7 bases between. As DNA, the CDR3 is TGTGCCAGCAGTTCATACAGCACTGAAGCTTTCTTT. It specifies CASSSYSTEAFF.

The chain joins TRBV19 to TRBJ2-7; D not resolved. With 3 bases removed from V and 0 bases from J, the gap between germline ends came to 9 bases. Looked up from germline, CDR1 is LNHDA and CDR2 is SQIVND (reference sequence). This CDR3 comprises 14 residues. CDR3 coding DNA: TGTGCCAGTAGTATCGGTATCAACTCCTACGAGCAGTACTTC. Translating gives CASSIGINSYEQYF.

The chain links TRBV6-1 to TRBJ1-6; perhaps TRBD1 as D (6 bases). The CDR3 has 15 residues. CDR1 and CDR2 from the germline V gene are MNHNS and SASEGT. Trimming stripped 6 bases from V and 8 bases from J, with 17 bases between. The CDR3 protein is CASRLEGTWDSPLHF. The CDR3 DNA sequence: TGTGCCAGCAGACTGGAAGGGACATGGGATTCACCCCTCCACTTT.

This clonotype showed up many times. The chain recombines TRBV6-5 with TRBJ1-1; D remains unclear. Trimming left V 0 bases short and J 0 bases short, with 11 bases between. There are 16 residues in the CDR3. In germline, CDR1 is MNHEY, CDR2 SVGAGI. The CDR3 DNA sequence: TGTGCCAGCAGTTACTCGGGGATGTCCATGAACACTGAAGCTTTCTTT. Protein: CASSYSGMSMNTEAFF.

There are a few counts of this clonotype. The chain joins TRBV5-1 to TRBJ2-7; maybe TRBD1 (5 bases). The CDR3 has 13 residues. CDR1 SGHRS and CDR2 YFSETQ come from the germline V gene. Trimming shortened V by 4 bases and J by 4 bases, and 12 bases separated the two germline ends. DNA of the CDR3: TGCGCCAGCAGCCAGGGTCCAGGATACGAGCAGTACTTC. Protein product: CASSQGPGYEQYF.

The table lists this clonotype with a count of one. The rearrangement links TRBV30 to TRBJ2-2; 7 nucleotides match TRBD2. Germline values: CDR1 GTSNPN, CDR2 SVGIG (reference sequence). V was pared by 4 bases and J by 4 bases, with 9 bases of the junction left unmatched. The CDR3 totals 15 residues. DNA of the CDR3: TGTGCCTGGACGGTCGGGCGGACTAGCACCGGGGAGCTGTTTTTT. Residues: CAWTVGRTSTGELFF.

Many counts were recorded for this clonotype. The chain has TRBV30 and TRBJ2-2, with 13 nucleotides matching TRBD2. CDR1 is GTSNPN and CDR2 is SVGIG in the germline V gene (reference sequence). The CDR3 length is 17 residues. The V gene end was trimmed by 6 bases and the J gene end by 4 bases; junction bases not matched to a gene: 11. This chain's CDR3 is CACITPGLAGPTGELFF. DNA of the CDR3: TGTGCCTGCATCACCCCGGGACTAGCGGGGCCCACCGGGGAGCTGTTTTTT.

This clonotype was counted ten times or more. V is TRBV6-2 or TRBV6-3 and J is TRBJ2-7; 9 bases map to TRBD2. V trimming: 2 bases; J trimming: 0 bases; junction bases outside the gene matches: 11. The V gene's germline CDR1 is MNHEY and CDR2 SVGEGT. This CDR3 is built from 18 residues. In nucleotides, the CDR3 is TGTGCCAGCAGTTACACGGCCGTGAGCGGGAGGAGCTCCTACGAGCAGTACTTC. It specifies CASSYTAVSGRSSYEQYF.

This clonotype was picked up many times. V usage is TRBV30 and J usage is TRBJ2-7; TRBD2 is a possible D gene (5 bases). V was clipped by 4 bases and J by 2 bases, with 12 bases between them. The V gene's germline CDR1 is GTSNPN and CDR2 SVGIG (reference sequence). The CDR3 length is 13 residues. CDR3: CAWTPSRTYEQYF. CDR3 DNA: TGTGCCTGGACTCCTAGCAGAACCTACGAGCAGTACTTC. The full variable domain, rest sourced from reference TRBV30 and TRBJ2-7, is SQTIHQWPATLVQPVGSPLSLECTVEGTSNPNLYWYRQAAGRGLQLLFYSVGIGQISSEVPQNLSASRPQDRQFILSSKKLLLSDSGFYLCAWTPSRTYEQYFGPGTRLTVT.

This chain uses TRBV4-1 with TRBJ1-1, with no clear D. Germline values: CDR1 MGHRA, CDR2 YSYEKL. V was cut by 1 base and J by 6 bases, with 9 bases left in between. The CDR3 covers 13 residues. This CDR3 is CASSQGGHPEAFF. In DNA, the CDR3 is TGCGCCAGCAGCCAAGGAGGTCACCCTGAAGCTTTCTTT.

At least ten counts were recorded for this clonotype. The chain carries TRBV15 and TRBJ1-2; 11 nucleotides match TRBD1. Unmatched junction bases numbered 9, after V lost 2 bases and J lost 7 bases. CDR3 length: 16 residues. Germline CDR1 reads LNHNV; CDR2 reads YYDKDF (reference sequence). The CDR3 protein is CATSRKRDRGAGGYTF. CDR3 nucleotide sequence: TGTGCCACCAGCAGAAAACGGGACAGGGGGGCCGGTGGCTACACCTTC.